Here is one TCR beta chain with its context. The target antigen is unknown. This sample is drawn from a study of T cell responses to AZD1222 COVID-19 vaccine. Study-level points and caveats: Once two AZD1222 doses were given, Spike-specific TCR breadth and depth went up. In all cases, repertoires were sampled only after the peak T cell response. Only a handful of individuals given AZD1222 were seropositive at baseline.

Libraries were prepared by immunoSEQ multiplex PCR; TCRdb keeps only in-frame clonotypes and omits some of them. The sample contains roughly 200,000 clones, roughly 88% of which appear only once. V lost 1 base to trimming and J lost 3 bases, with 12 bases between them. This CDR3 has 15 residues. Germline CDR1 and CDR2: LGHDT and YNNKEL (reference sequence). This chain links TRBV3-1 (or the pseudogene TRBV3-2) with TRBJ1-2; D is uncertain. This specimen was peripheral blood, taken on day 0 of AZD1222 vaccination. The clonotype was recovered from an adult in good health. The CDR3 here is CASSQGEGADYGYTF. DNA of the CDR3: TGTGCCAGCAGCCAAGGAGAAGGAGCGGACTATGGCTACACCTTC.